Listed below are T cell receptor beta chains from one sample, sequenced in a study of blood T cell repertoires in COVID-19. Some clones are missing from TCRdb's copy, which holds only in-frame ones; the method was immunoSEQ multiplex PCR. The profile shows 100,000 to 150,000 clones, 85% of them singletons. Sequenced sample: peripheral blood. These receptor sequences come from a woman aged 80 or over with acute or convalescent COVID-19. The CDR3 runs from the conserved cysteine through the conserved F or W. D genes are given only for firm matches. A row's size may be missing; if present it is once, few, many or a size class.

V	size	D	J	CDR3	DNA
TRBV10-3	-	-	TRBJ2-3	CAIGGMSSRADTQYF	TGTGCCATCGGGGGCATGAGTTCCCGGGCAGATACGCAGTATTTT
TRBV28	-	TRBD2	TRBJ2-1	CASSPGTSGAEQFF	TGTGCCAGCAGTCCGGGGACTAGCGGGGCTGAGCAGTTCTTC
TRBV12-3/TRBV12-4	-	TRBD1	TRBJ1-2	CASRLQGGYGYTF	TGTGCCAGCAGGTTACAGGGGGGCTATGGCTACACCTTC
TRBV27	-	-	TRBJ2-7	CASSAWNTGTDEQYF	TGTGCCAGCAGTGCTTGGAACACAGGGACCGACGAGCAGTACTTC
TRBV24-1	-	-	TRBJ2-1	CATSRGQGGEQFF	TGTGCCACCAGCCGGGGACAAGGGGGTGAGCAGTTCTTC
TRBV9	few	-	TRBJ2-1	CASSPTTELNEQFF	TGTGCCAGCAGCCCGACGACAGAGCTCAATGAGCAGTTCTTC
TRBV7-9	-	-	TRBJ2-2	CASSRSGYYNTGELFF	TGTGCCAGCAGCAGATCGGGGTACTACAACACCGGGGAGCTGTTTTTT
TRBV10-2	-	-	TRBJ1-3	CASSDPGSGNTIYF	TGCGCCAGCAGTGACCCAGGGTCTGGAAACACCATATATTTT
TRBV7-8	-	-	TRBJ2-2	CASFSQNTGELFF	TGTGCCAGCTTTTCCCAGAACACCGGGGAGCTGTTTTTT
TRBV5-1	-	TRBD1	TRBJ1-2	CASSLGHRGQTGGYTF	TGCGCCAGCAGCTTGGGACACAGGGGGCAGACGGGTGGCTACACCTTC
TRBV7-9	-	TRBD1	TRBJ2-3	CASSGLDRVFSADTQYF	TGTGCCAGCAGCGGATTGGACAGGGTCTTCTCGGCAGATACGCAGTATTTT
TRBV2	-	TRBD2	TRBJ2-3	CASSDLAGGADTQYF	TGTGCCAGCAGCGACCTAGCGGGGGGCGCAGATACGCAGTATTTT
TRBV3-1/TRBV3-2	-	TRBD1	TRBJ1-2	CASSQTRGNYGYTF	TGTGCCAGCAGCCAAACCAGGGGGAACTATGGCTACACCTTC
TRBV5-1	once	TRBD1	TRBJ2-1	CASNMGDRYNEQFF	TGCGCCAGCAACATGGGGGACAGGTACAATGAGCAGTTCTTC
TRBV3-1/TRBV3-2	-	TRBD2	TRBJ2-3	CASSYNTGGDTQYF	TGTGCCAGCAGCTATAACACGGGGGGAGATACGCAGTATTTT
TRBV4-1	few	TRBD2	TRBJ2-7	CASSQDPKGVAGTYEQYF	TGCGCCAGCAGCCAAGATCCTAAGGGGGTAGCGGGAACCTACGAGCAGTACTTC
TRBV7-2	-	TRBD2	TRBJ2-5	CASSIGSGGPQSETQYF	TGTGCCAGCAGCATCGGTAGCGGGGGGCCCCAGTCAGAGACCCAGTACTTC
TRBV5-1	-	TRBD2	TRBJ2-2	CASSLGGGNPGELFF	TGCGCCAGCAGCTTGGGCGGGGGGAACCCCGGGGAGCTGTTTTTT
TRBV25-1	-	-	TRBJ1-3	CAAKAPSGTIYF	TGTGCCGCAAAAGCCCCGAGTGGCACCATATATTTT
TRBV6-5	once	-	TRBJ1-1	CASSYGGDTEAFF	TGTGCCAGCAGTTACGGGGGGGACACTGAAGCTTTCTTT
TRBV3-1/TRBV3-2	-	-	TRBJ1-2	CASSQGQRDYGYTF	TGTGCCAGCAGCCAAGGCCAGCGTGACTATGGCTACACCTTC
TRBV29-1	-	-	TRBJ1-1	CSGGSDSAEAFF	TGCAGCGGGGGCTCGGACAGTGCGGAAGCTTTCTTT
TRBV12-3/TRBV12-4	-	-	TRBJ2-5	CASSFGGAETQYF	TGTGCCAGCAGTTTTGGAGGGGCAGAGACCCAGTACTTC
TRBV6-4	-	-	TRBJ2-1	CASAKTLGQEQFF	TGTGCCAGCGCGAAGACCCTGGGGCAGGAGCAGTTCTTC
TRBV25-1	-	-	TRBJ2-5	CASRGQVTQYF	TGTGCCAGCAGGGGGCAGGTGACCCAGTACTTC
TRBV28	-	-	TRBJ1-5	CASSIFPGVGDQPQHF	TGTGCCAGCAGCATATTCCCAGGGGTTGGAGATCAGCCCCAGCATTTT
TRBV18	-	-	TRBJ2-1	CASSPGLQTYNEQFF	TGTGCCAGCTCACCTGGACTACAAACCTACAATGAGCAGTTCTTC
TRBV7-2	-	-	TRBJ2-1	CASANRASYNEQFF	TGTGCCAGCGCAAACAGGGCATCCTACAATGAGCAGTTCTTC
TRBV6-5	-	TRBD1	TRBJ1-6	CASGTASSYNSPLHF	TGTGCCAGCGGGACAGCCAGCTCCTATAATTCACCCCTCCACTTT
TRBV11-2	-	TRBD1	TRBJ2-7	CASSQRQGAYEQYF	TGTGCCAGCAGCCAGCGACAGGGGGCCTACGAGCAGTACTTC
TRBV12-3/TRBV12-4	-	-	TRBJ1-2	CASSSHRGGRYTF	TGTGCCAGCAGTTCTCACCGCGGCGGGCGCTACACCTTC
TRBV7-3	once	-	TRBJ2-2	CASSLSGKDTGELFF	TGTGCCAGCAGCTTATCCGGGAAGGACACCGGGGAGCTGTTTTTT
TRBV18	-	-	TRBJ1-3	CASSPPEGITSGNTIYF	TGTGCCAGCTCACCACCGGAGGGGATCACCTCTGGAAACACCATATATTTT
TRBV5-4	-	TRBD1	TRBJ2-1	CASTTGGSYNEQFF	TGTGCCAGCACTACAGGGGGCTCCTACAATGAGCAGTTCTTC
TRBV19	-	-	TRBJ2-7	CASSITTSSYEQYF	TGTGCCAGTAGTATTACGACAAGCTCCTACGAGCAGTACTTC
TRBV7-9	-	-	TRBJ1-4	CASSPAGARGEKLFF	TGTGCCAGCAGCCCAGCTGGGGCGCGGGGTGAAAAACTGTTTTTT
TRBV28	-	-	TRBJ1-2	CASSFRDYGYTF	TGTGCCAGCAGTTTTCGGGACTATGGCTACACCTTC
TRBV28	-	-	TRBJ1-2	CASTNANYGYTF	TGTGCCAGCACAAATGCTAACTATGGCTACACCTTC
TRBV5-1	-	-	TRBJ1-1	CASSLNRNTEAFF	TGCGCCAGCAGCTTGAACAGGAACACTGAAGCTTTCTTT
TRBV27	-	TRBD1	TRBJ1-6	CASSATGTGRLPLHF	TGTGCCAGCTCCGCCACCGGGACAGGGCGGCTACCCCTCCACTTT